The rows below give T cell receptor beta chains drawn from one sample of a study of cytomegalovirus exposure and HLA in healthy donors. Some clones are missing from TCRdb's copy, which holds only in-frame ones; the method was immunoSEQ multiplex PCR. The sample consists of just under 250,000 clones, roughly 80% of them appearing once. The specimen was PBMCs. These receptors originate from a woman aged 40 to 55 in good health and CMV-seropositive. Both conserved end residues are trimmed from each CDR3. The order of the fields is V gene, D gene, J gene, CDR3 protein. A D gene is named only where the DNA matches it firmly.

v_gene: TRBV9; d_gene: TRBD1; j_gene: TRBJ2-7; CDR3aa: ASSVATGGIDYEQY
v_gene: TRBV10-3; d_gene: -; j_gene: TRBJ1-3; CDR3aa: AISESDRLSGNTIY
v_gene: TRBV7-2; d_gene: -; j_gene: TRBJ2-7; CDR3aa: ATSGLYEQY
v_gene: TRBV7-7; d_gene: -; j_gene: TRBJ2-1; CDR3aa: ASSLGTFSYNEQF
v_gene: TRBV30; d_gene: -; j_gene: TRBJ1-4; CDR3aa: AWTTSTDTATNEKLF
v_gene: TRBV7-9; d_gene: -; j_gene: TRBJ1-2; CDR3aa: SSSAGPGYT
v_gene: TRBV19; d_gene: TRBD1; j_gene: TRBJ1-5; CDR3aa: ASWDRGNQPQH
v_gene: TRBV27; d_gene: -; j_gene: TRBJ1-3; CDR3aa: ASRAGPSPGNTIY
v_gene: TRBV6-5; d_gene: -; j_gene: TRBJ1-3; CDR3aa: ASSYNRDSGNTIY
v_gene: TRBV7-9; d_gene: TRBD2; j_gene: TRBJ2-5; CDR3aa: ASSSGGREIETQY
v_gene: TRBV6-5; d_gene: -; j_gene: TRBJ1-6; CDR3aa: ASRTPGIPNSPLH
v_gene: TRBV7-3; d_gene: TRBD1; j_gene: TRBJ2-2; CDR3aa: ASSLLSAGQGAAGELF
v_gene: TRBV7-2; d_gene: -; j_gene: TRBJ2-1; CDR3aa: ASSLEWASYNEQF
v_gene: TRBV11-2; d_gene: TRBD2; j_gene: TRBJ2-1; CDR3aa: ASSFPRGGRNEQF
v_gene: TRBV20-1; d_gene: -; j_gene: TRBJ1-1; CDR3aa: SAKANTEAF
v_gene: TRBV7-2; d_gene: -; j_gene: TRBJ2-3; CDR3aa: ASSLEGGVTDTQY
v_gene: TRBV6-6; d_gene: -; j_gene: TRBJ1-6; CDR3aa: ASSYSTGNNSPLH
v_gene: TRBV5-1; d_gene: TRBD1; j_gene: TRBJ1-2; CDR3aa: ASSTGQGLGGYT
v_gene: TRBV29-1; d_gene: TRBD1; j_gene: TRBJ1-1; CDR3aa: SADRGQNTEAF
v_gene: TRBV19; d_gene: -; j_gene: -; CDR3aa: ASSIAGLAHEQY
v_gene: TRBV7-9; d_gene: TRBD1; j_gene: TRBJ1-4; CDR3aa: ASSHGLQGANEKLF
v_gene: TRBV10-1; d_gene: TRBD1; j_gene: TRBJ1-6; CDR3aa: ASASPFVQGAQHPSPLH
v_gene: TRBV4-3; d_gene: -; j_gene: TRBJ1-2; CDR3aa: ASSQDRGGLDGYT